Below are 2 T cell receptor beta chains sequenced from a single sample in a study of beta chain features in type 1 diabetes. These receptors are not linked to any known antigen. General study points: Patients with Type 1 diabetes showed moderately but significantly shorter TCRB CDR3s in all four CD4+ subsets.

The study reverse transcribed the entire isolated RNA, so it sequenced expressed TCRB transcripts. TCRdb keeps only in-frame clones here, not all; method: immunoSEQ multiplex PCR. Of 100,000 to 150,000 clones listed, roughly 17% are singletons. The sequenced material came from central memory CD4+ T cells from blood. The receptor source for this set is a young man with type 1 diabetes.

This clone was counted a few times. Written as DNA, the CDR3 is TGCGCCAGCAGCTTGGCCGCAACAGAAGATACGCAGTATTTT. This translates into CASSLAATEDTQYF. The gene calls are TRBV5-1 and TRBJ2-3, with D uncertain. CDR1 and CDR2 (germline): SGHRS, YFSETQ. The V end lost 0 bases, the J end lost 5 bases, and 10 bases lay between the germline ends. There are 14 residues in the CDR3.

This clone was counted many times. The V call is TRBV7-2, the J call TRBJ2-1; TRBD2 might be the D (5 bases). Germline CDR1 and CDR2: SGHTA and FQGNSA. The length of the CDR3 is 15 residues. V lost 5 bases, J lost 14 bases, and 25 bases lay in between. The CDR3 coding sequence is TGTGCCAGCAGCCCAGAAGCGGACCCCAACTCGTTGGAGTTCTTC. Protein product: CASSPEADPNSLEFF.